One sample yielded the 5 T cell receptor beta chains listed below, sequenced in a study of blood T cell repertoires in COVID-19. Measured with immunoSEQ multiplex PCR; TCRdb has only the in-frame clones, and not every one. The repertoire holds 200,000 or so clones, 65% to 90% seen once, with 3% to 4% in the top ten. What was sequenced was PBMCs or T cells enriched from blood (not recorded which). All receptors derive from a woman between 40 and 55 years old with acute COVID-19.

In nucleotides, the CDR3 is TGCAGCGTTGGCGGGACAGTAATAGAGACCCAGTACTTC. It translates to CSVGGTVIETQYF. This chain connects TRBV29-1 to TRBJ2-5; a weak D match, TRBD1 (7 bases). The CDR3 runs to 13 residues. Trimming cost V 4 bases and J 4 bases, with 13 bases left between them. The V gene's germline CDR1 is SQVTM and CDR2 ANQGSEA.

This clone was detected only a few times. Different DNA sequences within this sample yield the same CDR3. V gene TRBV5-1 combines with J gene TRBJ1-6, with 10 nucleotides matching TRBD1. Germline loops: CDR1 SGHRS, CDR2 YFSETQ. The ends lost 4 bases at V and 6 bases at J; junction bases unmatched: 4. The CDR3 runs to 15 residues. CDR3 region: CASSLGTGANSPLHF. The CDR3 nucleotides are TGCGCCAGCAGCCTAGGGACAGGGGCTAATTCACCCCTCCACTTT.

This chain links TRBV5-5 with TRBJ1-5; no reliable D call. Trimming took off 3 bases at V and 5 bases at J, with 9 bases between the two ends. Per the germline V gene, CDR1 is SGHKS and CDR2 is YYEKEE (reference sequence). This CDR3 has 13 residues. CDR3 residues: CASSSYPDQPQHF. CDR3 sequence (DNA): TGTGCCAGCAGCTCCTACCCCGATCAGCCCCAGCATTTT. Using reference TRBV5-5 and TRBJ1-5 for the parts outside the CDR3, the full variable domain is DAGVTQSPTHLIKTRGQQVTLRCSPISGHKSVSWYQQVLGQGPQFIFQYYEKEERGRGNFPDRFSARQFPNYSSELNVNALLLGDSALYLCASSSYPDQPQHFGDGTRLSIL.

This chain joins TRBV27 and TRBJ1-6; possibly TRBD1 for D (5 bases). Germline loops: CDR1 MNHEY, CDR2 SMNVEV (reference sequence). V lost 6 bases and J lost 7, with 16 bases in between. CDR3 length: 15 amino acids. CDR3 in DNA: TGTGCCAGCAGGCGGCAGGGAGGCGGGAATTCACCCCTCCACTTT. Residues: CASRRQGGGNSPLHF.

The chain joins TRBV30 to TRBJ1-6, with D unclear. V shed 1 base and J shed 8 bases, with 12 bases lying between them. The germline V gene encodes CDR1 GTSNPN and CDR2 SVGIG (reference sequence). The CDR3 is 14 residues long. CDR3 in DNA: TGTGCCTGGAGTGCGTTGGGTCAGGATTCACCCCTCCACTTT. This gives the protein CAWSALGQDSPLHF. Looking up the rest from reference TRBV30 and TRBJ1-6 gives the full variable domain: SQTIHQWPATLVQPVGSPLSLECTVEGTSNPNLYWYRQAAGRGLQLLFYSVGIGQISSEVPQNLSASRPQDRQFILSSKKLLLSDSGFYLCAWSALGQDSPLHFGNGTRLTVT.